This T cell receptor (beta chain) was observed in a study of regulatory T cells in long-lasting Graves disease. The overall study: Disease was considered persistent Graves' disease after over 5 years of antithyroid drugs (with positive TSH receptor antibodies). Study-level results: Sharing of public clonotypes was greater in persistent patients (around 3,000) than in new patients (966). With a small sample size, accuracy may have been reduced. Peripheral blood, not thyroid tissue, was the sole material studied.

CDR3 length: 15 amino acids. Germline values: CDR1 MDHEN, CDR2 SYDVKM. The germline V and J ends were trimmed by 4 bases and 0 bases, with 10 bases remaining between them. In building TCR beta libraries, iRepertoire HTBI primers were used together with Arm-PCR of CDR3 regions. TCRdb ran MiXCR on the multiplex PCR reads and lists one entry per CDR3 protein. The sample shows about 470,000 distinct CDR3 sequences, about 20% of them seen only once. Stated time point: persistent/refractory GD, antithyroid drugs over 5 years with positive TRAb. PBMCs provided the RNA from which the TCR library was made. This clonotype occurred many times. Its antigen is currently unknown.

The TCR comes from a female donor with Graves disease. The V gene is TRBV28, the J gene TRBJ1-3, with D maybe TRBD1 (5 bases). This specimen was peripheral blood mononuclear cells (PBMCs), taken when the disease was refractory, from a patient treated with antithyroid drugs. The CDR3 loop is CASSWGVSSGNTIYF. DNA for the CDR3: TGTGCCAGCAGTTGGGGGGTCAGCTCTGGAAACACCATATATTTT.